Sequencing of this T cell receptor (beta chain) was carried out in a study of T cells after yellow fever vaccination. Study overall: Some fractions had low cell numbers, and these were prepared with SMART-Seq v4 Ultra Low Input. Regarding the study as a whole: Primary-vaccination clones mostly resurfaced post-booster (just under 98% CD4, roughly 87% CD8). Within FACS-sorted repertoires, abundant clonotypes contaminating from the bulk population could be present.

UMIs were added to TCR cDNA along with a universal primer site when it was made by 5'RACE template switching. TCRdb re-analysed the 5' RACE reads in MiXCR, keeping a single row per CDR3 protein. The sample lists 500,000 to 650,000 distinct CDR3 sequences, roughly 12% occurring once. Points on this clonotype: Its antigen is currently unknown.

V dropped 6 bases and J dropped 5 bases, with 15 bases sitting between them. Germline assignment: CDR1 SQVTM and CDR2 ANQGSEA. The CDR3 consists of 13 residues. V and J are TRBV29-1 and TRBJ2-3; weak D call: TRBD1 (6 bases). This TCR derives from a man younger than 40 who received the YFV17D yellow fever vaccine. The sample here was PBMCs, taken on the day of the yellow fever booster vaccination. CDR3 sequence (DNA): TGCAGCGTCCAGTCCGGGACAAAAGATACGCAGTATTTT. It translates to CSVQSGTKDTQYF.